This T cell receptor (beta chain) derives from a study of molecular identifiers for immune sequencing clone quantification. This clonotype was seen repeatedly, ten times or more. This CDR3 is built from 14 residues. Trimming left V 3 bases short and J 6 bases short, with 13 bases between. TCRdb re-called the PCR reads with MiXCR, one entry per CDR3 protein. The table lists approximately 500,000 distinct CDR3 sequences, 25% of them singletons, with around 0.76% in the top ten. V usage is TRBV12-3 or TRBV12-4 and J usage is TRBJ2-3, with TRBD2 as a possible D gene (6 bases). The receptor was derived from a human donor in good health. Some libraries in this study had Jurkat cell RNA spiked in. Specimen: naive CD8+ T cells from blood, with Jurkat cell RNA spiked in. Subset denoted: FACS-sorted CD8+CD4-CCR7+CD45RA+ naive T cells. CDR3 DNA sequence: TGTGCCAGCAGTTTTGCGGGGCTGGGGGATACGCAGTATTTT. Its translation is CASSFAGLGDTQYF.